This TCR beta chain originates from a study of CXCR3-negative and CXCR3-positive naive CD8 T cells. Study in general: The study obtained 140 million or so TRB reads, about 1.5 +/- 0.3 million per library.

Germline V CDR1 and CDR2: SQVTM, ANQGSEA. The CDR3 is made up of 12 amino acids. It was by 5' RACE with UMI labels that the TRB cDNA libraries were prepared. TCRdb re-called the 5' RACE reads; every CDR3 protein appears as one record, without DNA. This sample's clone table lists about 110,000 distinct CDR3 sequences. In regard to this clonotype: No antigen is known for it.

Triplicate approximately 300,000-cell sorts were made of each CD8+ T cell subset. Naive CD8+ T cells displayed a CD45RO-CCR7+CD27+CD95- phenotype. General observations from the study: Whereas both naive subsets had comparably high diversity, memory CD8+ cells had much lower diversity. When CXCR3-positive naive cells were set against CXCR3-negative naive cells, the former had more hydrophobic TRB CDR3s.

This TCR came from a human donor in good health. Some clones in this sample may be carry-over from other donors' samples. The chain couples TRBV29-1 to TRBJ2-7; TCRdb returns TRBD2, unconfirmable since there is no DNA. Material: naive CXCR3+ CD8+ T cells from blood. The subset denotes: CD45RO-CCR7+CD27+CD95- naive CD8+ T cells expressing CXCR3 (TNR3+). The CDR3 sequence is CSVGQGLYEQYF.